Described below is a single T cell receptor beta chain sequence and its context. As handled by the study authors: Quantification of nucleated cells was approximated via reference gene primer amplification. Clones were sequenced by immunoSEQ multiplex PCR, and TCRdb holds only the in-frame ones, with some missing. That table supplies the V and J calls and clone size; D and trimming were determined from the DNA. The sample comprises about 360,000 clones, over 70% of which are singletons, and 2.5% to 3% rests with the top ten. This sample is drawn from a study of blood T cell repertoires in COVID-19. Study at large: PBMCs, B-cell-depleted T cells, or T cells provided the cDNA or gDNA that made up the material.

This receptor was obtained from a man aged 30 to 45 with active or convalescent COVID-19. The sample comprised peripheral blood.

DNA of the CDR3: TGTGCCAGTAGCCTCGGGAGCGGAGAGAGCTCCTATAATTCACCCCTCCACTTT. Amino acid sequence: CASSLGSGESSYNSPLHF. This chain uses TRBV19 with TRBJ1-6, with no clear D. Germline-derived CDR1 and CDR2 are LNHDA and SQIVND (reference sequence). V lost 6 bases and J 0 bases, leaving 18 bases between the germline ends. CDR3 length: 18 amino acids.